In its sample, the clone carrying this TCR beta chain was seen a few times. The data belong to a study of blood T cell repertoires in COVID-19. Study-wide context: Sites in the United States, Italy and Spain provided acute and convalescent COVID-19 samples.

The CDR3 has 9 amino acids. V lost 9 bases, J lost 9 bases, and 6 bases lay in between. Germline V gives CDR1 SNHLY, CDR2 FYNNEI. Clones were read by immunoSEQ multiplex PCR, and TCRdb kept only the in-frame ones, dropping some. The sample carries about 19,000 clones, about 82% recorded once. Source material: peripheral blood. This clonotype was sampled from a man older than 75 with acute or convalescent COVID-19. The rearrangement uses TRBV2 and TRBJ1-5; D remains unclear. The CDR3 DNA reads TGTGCCAGTGGCTGGCCCCAGCATTTT. Translated, it gives CASGWPQHF.